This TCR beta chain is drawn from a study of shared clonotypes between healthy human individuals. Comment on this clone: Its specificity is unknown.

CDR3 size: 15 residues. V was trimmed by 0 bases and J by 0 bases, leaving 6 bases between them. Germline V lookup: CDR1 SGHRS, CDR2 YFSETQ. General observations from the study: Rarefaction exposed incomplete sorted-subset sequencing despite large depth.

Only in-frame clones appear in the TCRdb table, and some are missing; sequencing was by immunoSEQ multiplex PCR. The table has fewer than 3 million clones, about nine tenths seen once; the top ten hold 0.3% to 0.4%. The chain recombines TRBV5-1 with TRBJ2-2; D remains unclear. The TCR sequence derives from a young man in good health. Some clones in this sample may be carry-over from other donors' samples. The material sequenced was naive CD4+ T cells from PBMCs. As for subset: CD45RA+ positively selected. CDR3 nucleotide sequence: TGCGCCAGCAGCTTGGTCGGGTCGAACACCGGGGAGCTGTTTTTT. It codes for CASSLVGSNTGELFF.